This T cell receptor beta chain was sequenced in a study of OX40 agonist ivuxolimab in advanced cancers. Background on the study: Head and neck, renal cell, melanoma or hepatocellular carcinoma were the cancers that dose-escalation patients had.

This table comes from immunoSEQ multiplex PCR, and its TCRdb copy is limited to in-frame clones, with some not included. The table records some 64,000 clones, about 80% of them present only once. V dropped 2 bases and J dropped 3; count of bases not matched to a gene: 4. This CDR3 region has 15 residues. CDR1 LNHNV and CDR2 YYDKDF come from the germline V gene (reference sequence). General study results and limits: On average, CD8+ T cells had more expanded clones than CD4+.

As concerns this clone: Its specificity is not known.

The input for sequencing was CD4+ or CD8+ T cells sorted from blood, taken in a trial of the OX40 agonist ivuxolimab. This chain uses TRBV15 with TRBJ2-3, with TRBD1 matching 8 bases. The receptor comes from an adult with an advanced solid tumor such as melanoma, head and neck, liver or kidney cancer. Here the CDR3 DNA reads TGTGCCACCAGCAGACACGGACAGGGAACAGATACGCAGTATTTT. This encodes CATSRHGQGTDTQYF. The variable domain in full, with the rest retrieved from reference TRBV15 and TRBJ2-3, is DAMVIQNPRYQVTQFGKPVTLSCSQTLNHNVMYWYQQKSSQAPKLLFHYYDKDFNNEADTPDNFQSRRPNTSFCFLDIRSPGLGDTAMYLCATSRHGQGTDTQYFGPGTRLTVL.